These T cell receptor beta chains were read from a single sample in a study of blood T cells in healthy people across ages. In TCRdb, the 5' RACE reads were re-called with MiXCR into one record per CDR3 protein. The sample holds some 320,000 distinct CDR3 sequences, about 25% seen once. The sample comprised blood. The receptor set was obtained from a woman aged 70 to 79 in good health. CDR3s include the opening cysteine and the closing phenylalanine or tryptophan. A D gene is named only where the DNA matches it firmly. Some rows mark clone size as missing; the rest say once, few, many or name a class of expanded clone.

v_gene,abundance,j_gene,d_gene,CDR3nt,CDR3aa
TRBV4-1,-,TRBJ2-5,-,TGCGCCAGCAGCCATTCGGCAGGGATGGAGACCCAGTACTTC,CASSHSAGMETQYF
TRBV29-1,few,TRBJ2-5,-,TGCAGCGTTCAGCAGCGACCCGGGAGTGGAGAGACCCAGTACTTC,CSVQQRPGSGETQYF
TRBV20-1,-,TRBJ1-1,-,TGCAGTGCTAGATCGCCAGAGATGAACACTGAAGCTTTCTTT,CSARSPEMNTEAFF
TRBV4-2,many,TRBJ2-1,TRBD2,TGTGCCAGCAGCCAACAACCAGCGGGAGAGTATGAGCAGTTCTTC,CASSQQPAGEYEQFF
TRBV28,few,TRBJ2-1,TRBD2,TGTGCCAGCAGACCTGCCGGGACTAGCGTTTACAATGAGCAGTTCTTC,CASRPAGTSVYNEQFF
TRBV20-1,few,TRBJ2-5,-,TGCAGTGCCCGATTAGAGACCCAGTACTTC,CSARLETQYF
TRBV4-1,-,TRBJ2-5,TRBD2,TGCGCCAGCAGCCTCCGCCCGGGACTAGCGGGTCAAGAGACCCAGTACTTC,CASSLRPGLAGQETQYF
TRBV27,-,TRBJ1-4,-,TGTGCCAGCAGTTTTACTTTCTCGAAGTCTCGAAAACTGTTTTTT,CASSFTFSKSRKLFF
TRBV6-5,few,TRBJ2-7,-,TGTGCCAGCAGTAACCCGTCCCCCGGGAGGCAGTACTTC,CASSNPSPGRQYF
TRBV6-5,-,TRBJ1-6,TRBD1,TGTGCCAGCACCGATGCGAACAGGGGCTCACCCCTCCACTTT,CASTDANRGSPLHF
TRBV10-2,-,TRBJ1-4,-,TGCGCCAGCAGTACAGGGCCTAATGAAAAACTGTTTTTT,CASSTGPNEKLFF
TRBV19,-,TRBJ2-1,-,TGTGCCAGTAGTATTCTCTCCATCGGGAAGAACAATGAGCAGTTCTTC,CASSILSIGKNNEQFF
TRBV20-1,-,TRBJ2-1,TRBD2,TGCAGTGCTGAGGACGGGACTAGCGGGAGGGTAGGTTACAATGAGCAGTTCTTC,CSAEDGTSGRVGYNEQFF
TRBV29-1,few,TRBJ2-7,TRBD1,TGCAGCGTTCAGACGGGACAGGGCTCCTACGAGCAGTACTTC,CSVQTGQGSYEQYF